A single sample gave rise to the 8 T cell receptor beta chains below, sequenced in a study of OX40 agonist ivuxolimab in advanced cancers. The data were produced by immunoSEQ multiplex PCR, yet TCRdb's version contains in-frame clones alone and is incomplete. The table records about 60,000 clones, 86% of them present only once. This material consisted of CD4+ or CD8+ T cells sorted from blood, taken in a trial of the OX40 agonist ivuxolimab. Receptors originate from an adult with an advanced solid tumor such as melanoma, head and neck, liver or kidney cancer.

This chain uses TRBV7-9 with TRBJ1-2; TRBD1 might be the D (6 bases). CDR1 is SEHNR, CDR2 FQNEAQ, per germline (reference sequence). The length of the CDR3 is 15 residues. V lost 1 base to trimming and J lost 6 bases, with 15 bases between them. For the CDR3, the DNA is TGTGCCAGCAGCTTAGGCCAGGGGACTGAAAATGGCTACACCTTC. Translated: CASSLGQGTENGYTF. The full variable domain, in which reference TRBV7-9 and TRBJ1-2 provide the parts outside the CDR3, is DTGVSQNPRHKITKRGQNVTFRCDPISEHNRLYWYRQTLGQGPEFLTYFQNEAQLEKSRLLSDRFSAERPKGSFSTLEIQRTEQGDSAMYLCASSLGQGTENGYTFGSGTRLTVV.

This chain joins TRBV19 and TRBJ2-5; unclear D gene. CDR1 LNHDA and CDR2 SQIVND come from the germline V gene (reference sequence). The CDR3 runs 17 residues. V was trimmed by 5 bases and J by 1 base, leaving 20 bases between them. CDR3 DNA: TGTGCCAGTAGTTCTAGGCAGGTTCGTCTCGCCCAAGAGACCCAGTACTTC. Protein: CASSSRQVRLAQETQYF.

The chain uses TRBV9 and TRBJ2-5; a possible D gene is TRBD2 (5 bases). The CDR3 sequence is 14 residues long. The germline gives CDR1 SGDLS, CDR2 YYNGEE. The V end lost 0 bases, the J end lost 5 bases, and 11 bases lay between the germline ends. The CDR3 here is CASSVGGLVETQYF. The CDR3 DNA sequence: TGTGCCAGCAGCGTAGGAGGGTTGGTTGAGACCCAGTACTTC.

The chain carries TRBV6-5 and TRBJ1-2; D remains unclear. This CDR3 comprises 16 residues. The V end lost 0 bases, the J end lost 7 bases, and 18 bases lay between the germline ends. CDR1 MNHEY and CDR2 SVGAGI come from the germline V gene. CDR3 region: CASSYSKTVGHRGYTF. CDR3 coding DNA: TGTGCCAGCAGTTACTCGAAGACGGTGGGCCACCGTGGCTACACCTTC.

CDR3 nucleotides: TGCGCCAGCAGGGCCGGGACCGAGAACACCGGGGAGCTGTTTTTT. Residues: CASRAGTENTGELFF. This chain uses TRBV10-1 with TRBJ2-2; D may correspond to TRBD1 or TRBD2 (5 bases each). Trimming cost V 6 bases and J 1 base, with 12 bases left between them. CDR1 and CDR2 (germline): WNHNN, SYGVQD (reference sequence). This CDR3 has 15 amino acids.

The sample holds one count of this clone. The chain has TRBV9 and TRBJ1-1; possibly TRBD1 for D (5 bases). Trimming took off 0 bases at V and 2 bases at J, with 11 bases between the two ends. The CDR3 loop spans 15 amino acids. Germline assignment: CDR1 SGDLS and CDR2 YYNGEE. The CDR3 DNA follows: TGTGCCAGCAGCGTAGGAGGAAGGGGTAACACTGAAGCTTTCTTT. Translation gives CASSVGGRGNTEAFF.

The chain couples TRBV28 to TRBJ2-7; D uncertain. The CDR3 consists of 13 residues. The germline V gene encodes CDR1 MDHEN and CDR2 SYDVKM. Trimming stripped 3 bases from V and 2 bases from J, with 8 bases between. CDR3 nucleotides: TGTGCCAGCAGTTTGCTGGGAACCTACGAGCAGTACTTC. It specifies CASSLLGTYEQYF.

In nucleotides, the CDR3 is TGTGCCAGCAGTGAGGACCCCTACAGGCAGCCCCAGCATTTT. Translation gives CASSEDPYRQPQHF. The chain employs TRBV6-1 and TRBJ1-5; possibly TRBD1 for D (5 bases). This CDR3 region has 14 residues. V lost 3 bases, J lost 7 bases, and 13 bases lay in between. Per germline, CDR1 MNHNS and CDR2 SASEGT.